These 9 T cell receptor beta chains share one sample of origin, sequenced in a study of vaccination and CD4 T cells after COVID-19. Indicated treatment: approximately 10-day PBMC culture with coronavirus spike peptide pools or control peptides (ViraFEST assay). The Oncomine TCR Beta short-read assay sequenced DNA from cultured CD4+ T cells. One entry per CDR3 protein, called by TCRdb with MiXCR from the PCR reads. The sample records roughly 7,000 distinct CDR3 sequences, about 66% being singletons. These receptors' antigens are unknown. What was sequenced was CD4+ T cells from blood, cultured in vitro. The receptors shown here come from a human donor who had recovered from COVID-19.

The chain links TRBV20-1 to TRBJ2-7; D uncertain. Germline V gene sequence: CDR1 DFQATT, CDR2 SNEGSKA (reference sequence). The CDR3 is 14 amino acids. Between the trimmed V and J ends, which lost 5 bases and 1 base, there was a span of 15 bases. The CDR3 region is CSAPPLPRSYEQYF. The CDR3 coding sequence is TGCAGTGCTCCCCCCCTTCCGAGGTCCTACGAGCAGTACTTC.

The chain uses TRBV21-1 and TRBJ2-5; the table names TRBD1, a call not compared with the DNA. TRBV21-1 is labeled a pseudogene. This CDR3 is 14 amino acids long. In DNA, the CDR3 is TGTGCCAGCAGCAAAGGGGGGCTCTGGGAGACCCAGTACTTC. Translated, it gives CASSKGGLWETQYF.

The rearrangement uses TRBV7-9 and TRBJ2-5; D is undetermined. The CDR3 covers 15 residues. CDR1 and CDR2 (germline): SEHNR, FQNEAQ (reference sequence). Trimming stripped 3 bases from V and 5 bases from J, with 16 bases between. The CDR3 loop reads CASSFSYGRRETQYF. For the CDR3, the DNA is TGTGCCAGCAGCTTTTCCTACGGCCGGCGGGAGACCCAGTACTTC.

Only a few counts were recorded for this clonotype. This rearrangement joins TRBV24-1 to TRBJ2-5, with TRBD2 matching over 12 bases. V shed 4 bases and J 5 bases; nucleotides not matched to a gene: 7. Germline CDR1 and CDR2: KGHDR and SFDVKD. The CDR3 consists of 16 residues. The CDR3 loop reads CATSEVTSGSVETQYF. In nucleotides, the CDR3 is TGTGCCACCAGTGAGGTGACTAGCGGGAGTGTGGAGACCCAGTACTTC.

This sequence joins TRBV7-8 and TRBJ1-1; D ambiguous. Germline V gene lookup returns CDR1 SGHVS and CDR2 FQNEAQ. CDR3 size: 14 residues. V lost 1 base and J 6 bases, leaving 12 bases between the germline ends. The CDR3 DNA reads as TGTGCCAGCAGCTTAGATTCGTTGGGCGCTGAAGCTTTCTTT. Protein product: CASSLDSLGAEAFF. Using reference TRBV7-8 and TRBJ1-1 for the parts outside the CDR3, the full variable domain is GAGVSQSPRYKVAKRGQDVALRCDPISGHVSLFWYQQALGQGPEFLTYFQNEAQLDKSGLPSDRFFAERPEGSVSTLKIQRTQQEDSAVYLCASSLDSLGAEAFFGQGTRLTVV.

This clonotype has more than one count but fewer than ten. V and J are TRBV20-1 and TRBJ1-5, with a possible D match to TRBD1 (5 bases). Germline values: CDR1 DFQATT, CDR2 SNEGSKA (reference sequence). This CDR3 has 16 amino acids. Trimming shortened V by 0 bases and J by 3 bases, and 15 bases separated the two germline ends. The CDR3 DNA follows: TGCAGTGCTAGAGATGTCAGGGCGAGGGACAATCAGCCCCAGCATTTT. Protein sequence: CSARDVRARDNQPQHF.

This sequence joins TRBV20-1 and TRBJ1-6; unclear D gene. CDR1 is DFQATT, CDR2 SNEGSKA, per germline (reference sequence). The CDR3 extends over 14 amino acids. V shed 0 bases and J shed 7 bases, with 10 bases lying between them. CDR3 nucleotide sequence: TGCAGTGCTAGAGATTATCAGATGAATTCACCCCTCCACTTT. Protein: CSARDYQMNSPLHF.

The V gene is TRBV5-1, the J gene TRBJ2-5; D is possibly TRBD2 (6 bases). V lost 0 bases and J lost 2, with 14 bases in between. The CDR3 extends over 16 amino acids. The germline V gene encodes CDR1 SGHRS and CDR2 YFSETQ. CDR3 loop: CASSLALAGRQETQYF. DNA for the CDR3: TGCGCCAGCAGCTTGGCCCTGGCGGGGAGGCAAGAGACCCAGTACTTC.

CDR3 bases: TGTGCCAGCAGCCGCGGACGGGAACTCTCCTACGAGCAGTACTTC. Protein sequence: CASSRGRELSYEQYF. The chain is built from TRBV7-9 and TRBJ2-7; tentative D call: TRBD2 (5 bases). CDR3 size: 15 residues. Germline CDR1 and CDR2: SEHNR and FQNEAQ (reference sequence). V lost 5 bases and J lost 0, with 14 bases in between.